This T cell receptor (beta chain) was captured in a study of T cell repertoires in cytomegalovirus infection. Study overall: Signatures in public TCR beta sequences pointed to both CMV infection and matching HLA type.

Study findings and constraints: HLA-C-restricted CMV clonotypes gave the most frequent clonotype in two of eight donors. Accumulated public TCR beta family frequency recognized individuals carrying CMV together with the relevant HLA.

This clonotype was counted between two and nine times. No antigen is known for it. One entry per CDR3 protein, called by TCRdb with MiXCR from the reads. The sample contains around 800,000 distinct CDR3 sequences, approximately 30% of which appear only once. The germline V gene has CDR1 MDHEN and CDR2 SYDVKM. With 5 bases removed from V and 6 bases from J, the gap between germline ends came to 20 bases. This CDR3 contains 16 residues. The chain uses TRBV28 and TRBJ2-1; perhaps D is TRBD1 or TRBD2 (6 bases each). The clonotype was recovered from a human donor in good health (CMV status not recorded). Some clones in this sample may be carry-over from other donors' samples. Here the sequenced sample was cultured CD8+ T cells from PBMCs, taken from culture after CMV antigen stimulation. This CDR3 reads CASSPRDIRGPNEQFF. For the CDR3, the DNA is TGTGCCAGCAGTCCGCGGGACATTCGGGGACCCAATGAGCAGTTCTTC.